The subject of this entry is one T cell receptor (beta chain). What it binds is unknown. Assay: immunoSEQ multiplex PCR; the TCRdb copy retains only in-frame clones and omits some. The sample has about 24,000 clones; approximately 69% are singletons. This specimen comes from a study of vaccination effects on CD4 cells after COVID-19. Study-wide background: Sampling occurred a median 72 days post second dose, range 14 to 241.

From germline, CDR1 is LNHDA and CDR2 SQIVND (reference sequence). The V and J ends lost 5 bases and 4 bases respectively, with 15 bases between them. The CDR3 sequence is 14 residues long. Expansion of antigen-specific CD4+ T cells with viral peptide pools was carried out by the ViraFEST assay before sequencing. Researchers isolated CD4+ T cells once ten to eleven days of culture had elapsed. Each participant was administered two doses of either the BNT162b2 or the mRNA-1273 vaccine. In the vaccine recipients, nucleocapsid antibodies were negative and there was no prior SARS-CoV-2 infection. Around 2 million PBMC per well were cultured with around 10 IU/ml IL-2 and approximately 9.1 ug/ml peptides.

This clonotype was obtained from a human donor who received a COVID-19 vaccine. Sequenced here: CD4+ T cells from PBMCs cultured with SARS-CoV-2 spike peptides, sampled after COVID-19 vaccination. J is TRBJ2-7 and V is TRBV19, with a possible D match to TRBD1 (5 bases). CDR3 nucleotide sequence: TGTGCCAGTAGTCTCGGCAGGGCTTCATACGAGCAGTACTTC. Protein product: CASSLGRASYEQYF. The whole variable domain, filled in from reference TRBV19 and TRBJ2-7, reads DGGITQSPKYLFRKEGQNVTLSCEQNLNHDAMYWYRQDPGQGLRLIYYSQIVNDFQKGDIAEGYSVSREKKESFPLTVTSAQKNPTAFYLCASSLGRASYEQYFGPGTRLTVT.